This T cell receptor beta chain was obtained from a study of blood T cell repertoires in COVID-19. Looking at the study overall: The study drew acute and convalescent COVID-19 samples from the United States, Italy and Spain. T cells, B-cell-depleted T cells, or PBMCs provided the cDNA or gDNA that served as material.

CDR3 length: 18 amino acids. Germline V gene sequence: CDR1 LGHNA, CDR2 YSLEER. Between the trimmed V and J ends, which lost 0 bases and 1 base, there was a span of 13 bases. TCRdb keeps only in-frame clones here, not all; method: immunoSEQ multiplex PCR. The table has 150,000 to 200,000 clones, 82% seen once. Sequencing used peripheral blood. The V and J genes are TRBV4-3 and TRBJ2-6, with D tentatively TRBD2 (5 bases). This TCR derives from a woman in her seventies with acute or convalescent COVID-19. DNA of the CDR3: TGCGCCAGCAGCCAAGATTCTTCCTCGGGGTCTGGGGCCAACGTCCTGACTTTC. Encoded protein: CASSQDSSSGSGANVLTF.